This is a list of T cell receptor beta chains from one sample in a study of CD8 T cells in ankylosing spondylitis. TCRdb used MiXCR to reprocess the 5' RACE reads, holding one entry per CDR3 protein. The sample consists of about 330,000 distinct CDR3 sequences, approximately 8% of them appearing once. Material: blood, either unsorted or a sorted T cell fraction (not recorded which). The receptors here all came from a male donor with ankylosing spondylitis. Both conserved end residues are part of each CDR3. The D gene is left open where the match is weak. Not all rows give a size; the values are once, few, many and, for expanded clones, a class.

CDR3nt	CDR3aa	abundance	v_gene	j_gene	d_gene
TGCGCCAGCAGCGTGACTAGCGGGAGTGATACGCAGTATTTT	CASSVTSGSDTQYF	.	TRBV5-1	TRBJ2-3	TRBD2
TGTGCCAGCAGCTTCAACTACGGGACATCTGGAAACACCATATATTTT	CASSFNYGTSGNTIYF	.	TRBV7-2	TRBJ1-3	.
TGTGCCAGCAGCCAAGATCTCGCGGACTACAATGAGCAGTTCTTC	CASSQDLADYNEQFF	many	TRBV3-1	TRBJ2-1	.
TGTGCCAGCAGCGCCGGACCTACAGATACGCAGTATTTT	CASSAGPTDTQYF	few	TRBV9	TRBJ2-3	.
TGCAGCGTGAGGGACAGTTCCCAAGAGACCCAGTACTTC	CSVRDSSQETQYF	.	TRBV29-1	TRBJ2-5	TRBD1
TGTGCCAGCAGGAAGGGACAGGCTACCTACGAGCAGTACTTC	CASRKGQATYEQYF	few	TRBV27	TRBJ2-7	TRBD1
TGTGCCAGCAGTGGCTCAGGGGGAGGGCGTCAGCCCCAGCATTTT	CASSGSGGGRQPQHF	.	TRBV2	TRBJ1-5	TRBD1
TGCGCCAGCAGCCAAATCTCCGGGGGAACAGAGACCCAGTACTTC	CASSQISGGTETQYF	few	TRBV5-1	TRBJ2-5	.
TGCAGTGCTACGGACAGATACCCCTACGAGCAGTACTTC	CSATDRYPYEQYF	few	TRBV20-1	TRBJ2-7	.
TGCAGCGGGCGGGACAGCCAAGAGACCCAGTACTTC	CSGRDSQETQYF	few	TRBV29-1	TRBJ2-5	.
TGTGCCAGCAGCCGAAACAGGGTTCTATGCGAGCAGTACTTC	CASSRNRVLCEQYF	.	TRBV21-1	TRBJ2-7	.
TGCGCCAGCAGCCGGGACACCGGCTCCTACGAGCAGTACTTC	CASSRDTGSYEQYF	.	TRBV5-1	TRBJ2-7	.
TGTGCCAGCAGCTCCATCCGGGACACAGATACGCAGTATTTT	CASSSIRDTDTQYF	many	TRBV12-3/TRBV12-4	TRBJ2-3	.
TGTGCCAGCAGCTTAGAGAGCCTAACCCACGAGCAGTACTTC	CASSLESLTHEQYF	.	TRBV7-9	TRBJ2-7	.
TGTGCCAGCAGCCAGGCTGACAGGGGTCGACAAGAGACCCAGTACTTC	CASSQADRGRQETQYF	few	TRBV4-2	TRBJ2-5	TRBD1
TGCGCCAGCAGCCCCCCCGGGGAAGGGGCCTACGAGCAGTACTTC	CASSPPGEGAYEQYF	many	TRBV4-3	TRBJ2-7	.
TGCGCCAGCAGCACAGCTAGTGTGGGAGATACGCAGTATTTT	CASSTASVGDTQYF	few	TRBV5-1	TRBJ2-3	.
TGTGCCAGTAGTACCGCACTAGCGGGAGCCTACGAGCAGTACTTC	CASSTALAGAYEQYF	many	TRBV19	TRBJ2-7	TRBD2
TGTGCCAGCAATCAGTGGAGGTTTTCCTACAATGAGCAGTTCTTC	CASNQWRFSYNEQFF	.	TRBV21-1	TRBJ2-1	.
TGTGCCAGCAGCCCAACCGGGACAGGTGGGAATGAGCAGTTCTTC	CASSPTGTGGNEQFF	few	TRBV9	TRBJ2-1	TRBD1
TGTGCCAGCAGCAAGGACTACTCCTACGAGCAGTACTTC	CASSKDYSYEQYF	.	TRBV12-3/TRBV12-4	TRBJ2-7	.
TGTGCAATAGCGGGAAAAGGATACGAGCAGTACTTC	CAIAGKGYEQYF	few	TRBV2	TRBJ2-7	TRBD2
TGTGCCAGCAGACAGGGAAATGAAAAACTGTTTTTT	CASRQGNEKLFF	many	TRBV25-1	TRBJ1-4	.
TGTGCCAGCTCGCGGCGGGAGGGCTCCTACAATGAGCAGTTCTTC	CASSRREGSYNEQFF	many	TRBV14	TRBJ2-1	TRBD2
TGTGCCATCAGTGATTTAGTCCGTAGCGGGAGCTCGAATGAGCAGTTCTTC	CAISDLVRSGSSNEQFF	few	TRBV10-3	TRBJ2-1	TRBD2
TGCAGCGTTGAAGATACAGGGGGCATAAATACGCAGTATTTT	CSVEDTGGINTQYF	many	TRBV29-1	TRBJ2-3	TRBD1
TGCGCCAGCAGCTTCCGGGAGGATTACAATGAGCAGTTCTTC	CASSFREDYNEQFF	.	TRBV5-1	TRBJ2-1	TRBD2
TGCAGCACCCGACTAGCGGGAGAGGGTGAGCAGTTCTTC	CSTRLAGEGEQFF	many	TRBV29-1	TRBJ2-1	TRBD2
TGTGCCAGCAGTGATGACAAGCCTCCCTATGGCTACACCTTC	CASSDDKPPYGYTF	few	TRBV2	TRBJ1-2	.
TGTGCCAGCAGCCACCTCACAAGGAGTAATGAAAAACTGTTTTTT	CASSHLTRSNEKLFF	many	TRBV6-1	TRBJ1-4	.
TGTGCCATCAGTGAGTCGGCCACGGCCTCTGGAAACACCATATATTTT	CAISESATASGNTIYF	.	TRBV10-3	TRBJ1-3	.
TGTGCCAGCAGTGAGGGCGGACCACCGGCTAACTATGGCTACACCTTC	CASSEGGPPANYGYTF	.	TRBV2	TRBJ1-2	.
TGCGCCAGCAGCCAAGATACAAGGGTGACTAATGAAAAACTGTTTTTT	CASSQDTRVTNEKLFF	few	TRBV4-3	TRBJ1-4	.
TGTGCCAGCAGCCTCGGACCATCCGGCTACACCTTC	CASSLGPSGYTF	.	TRBV14	TRBJ1-2	.
TGCAGTGCTAGTTCTCTCGGCGGCAACACAGATACGCAGTATTTT	CSASSLGGNTDTQYF	.	TRBV20-1	TRBJ2-3	.
TGTGCCAGCAGTTTAGGGACTAGCTACCTCAATGGACAGTTCTTC	CASSLGTSYLNGQFF	few	TRBV12-3/TRBV12-4	TRBJ2-1	TRBD2
TGTGCCAGCGGACGGGGACAGGGTGGCAATCAGCCCCAGCATTTT	CASGRGQGGNQPQHF	few	TRBV7-9	TRBJ1-5	TRBD1
TGTGCCATCAGTCCCCGGACTAGCGGGAAGTTTAATGAGCAGTTCTTC	CAISPRTSGKFNEQFF	few	TRBV10-3	TRBJ2-1	TRBD2
TGTGCCACCAGCGGCGGGGTATCCTACAATGAGCAGTTCTTC	CATSGGVSYNEQFF	few	TRBV15	TRBJ2-1	.
TGCGCCAGCAGACCCGGGACAGGGATTGGCGGCTACACCTTC	CASRPGTGIGGYTF	.	TRBV5-1	TRBJ1-2	TRBD1
TGTGCCAGCACCAGGGGACAGGTCTACGAGCAGTACTTC	CASTRGQVYEQYF	.	TRBV12-3/TRBV12-4	TRBJ2-7	TRBD1
TGTGCTAGTGGTTTTGGAGGCCTAACCGGCAATCAGCCCCAGCATTTT	CASGFGGLTGNQPQHF	.	TRBV12-5	TRBJ1-5	.
TGTGCCAGCAGCTCACACCCGGGACTACAAGAGACCCAGTACTTC	CASSSHPGLQETQYF	few	TRBV7-2	TRBJ2-5	TRBD2